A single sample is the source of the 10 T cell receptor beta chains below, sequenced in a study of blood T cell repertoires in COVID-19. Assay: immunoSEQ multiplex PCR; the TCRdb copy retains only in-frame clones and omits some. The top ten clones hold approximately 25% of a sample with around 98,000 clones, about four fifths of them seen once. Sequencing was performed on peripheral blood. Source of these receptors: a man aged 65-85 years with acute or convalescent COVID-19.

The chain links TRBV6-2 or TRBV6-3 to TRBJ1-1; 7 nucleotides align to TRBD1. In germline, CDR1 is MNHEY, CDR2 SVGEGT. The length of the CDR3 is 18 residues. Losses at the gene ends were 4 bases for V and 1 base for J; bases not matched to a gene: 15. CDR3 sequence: CASSFFRDSDQWNTEAFF. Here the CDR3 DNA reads TGTGCCAGCAGTTTTTTCCGGGACAGTGACCAGTGGAACACTGAAGCTTTCTTT.

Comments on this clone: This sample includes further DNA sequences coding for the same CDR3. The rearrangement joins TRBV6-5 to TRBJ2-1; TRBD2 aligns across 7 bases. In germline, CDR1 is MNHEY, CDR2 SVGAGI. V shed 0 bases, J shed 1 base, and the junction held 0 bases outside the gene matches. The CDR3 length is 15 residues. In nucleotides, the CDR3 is TGTGCCAGCAGTTACTCAGCGGGATCCTACAATGAGCAGTTCTTC. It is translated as CASSYSAGSYNEQFF.

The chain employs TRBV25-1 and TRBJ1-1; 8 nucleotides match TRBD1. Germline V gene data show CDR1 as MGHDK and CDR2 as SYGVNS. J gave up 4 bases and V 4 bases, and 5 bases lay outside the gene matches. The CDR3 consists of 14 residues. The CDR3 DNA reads TGTGCCAGCAGTGCACCGACAGGGGCCACTGAAGCTTTCTTT. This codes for CASSAPTGATEAFF.

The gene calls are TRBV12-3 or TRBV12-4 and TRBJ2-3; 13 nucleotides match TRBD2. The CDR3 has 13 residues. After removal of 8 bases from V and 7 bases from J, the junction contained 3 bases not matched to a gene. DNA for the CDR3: TGTGCCAGCGGGACTAGCGGGGTTTATACGCAGTATTTT. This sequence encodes CASGTSGVYTQYF.

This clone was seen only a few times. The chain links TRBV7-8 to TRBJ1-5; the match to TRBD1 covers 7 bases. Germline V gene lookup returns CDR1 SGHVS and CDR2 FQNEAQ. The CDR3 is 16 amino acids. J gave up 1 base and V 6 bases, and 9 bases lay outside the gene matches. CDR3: CASSPQGQSSNQPQHF. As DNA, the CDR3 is TGTGCCAGCAGTCCGCAGGGACAGAGCAGCAATCAGCCCCAGCATTTT.

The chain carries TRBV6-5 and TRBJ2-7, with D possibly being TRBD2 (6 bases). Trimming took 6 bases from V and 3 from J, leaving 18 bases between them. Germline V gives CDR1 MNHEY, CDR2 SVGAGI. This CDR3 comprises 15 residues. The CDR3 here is CASSPSPGLHYEQYF. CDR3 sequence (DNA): TGTGCCAGCAGCCCCTCTCCGGGACTTCACTACGAGCAGTACTTC.

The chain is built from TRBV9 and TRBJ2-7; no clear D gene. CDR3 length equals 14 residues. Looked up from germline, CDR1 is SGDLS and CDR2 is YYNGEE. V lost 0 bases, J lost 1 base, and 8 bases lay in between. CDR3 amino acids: CASSVGASSYEQYF. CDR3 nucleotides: TGTGCCAGCAGCGTAGGCGCTTCATCCTACGAGCAGTACTTC.

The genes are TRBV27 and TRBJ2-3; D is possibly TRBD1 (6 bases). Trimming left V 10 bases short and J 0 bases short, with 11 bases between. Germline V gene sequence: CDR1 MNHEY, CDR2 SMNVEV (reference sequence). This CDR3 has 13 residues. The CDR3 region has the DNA TGTGCCACCCGGACAGAGAGCACAGATACGCAGTATTTT. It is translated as CATRTESTDTQYF.

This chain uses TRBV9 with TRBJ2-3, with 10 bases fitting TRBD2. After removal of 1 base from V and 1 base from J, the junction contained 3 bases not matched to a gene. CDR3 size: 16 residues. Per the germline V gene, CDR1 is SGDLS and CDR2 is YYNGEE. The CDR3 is CASSVLGLARTDTQYF. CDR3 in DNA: TGTGCCAGCAGCGTATTGGGACTAGCGCGCACAGATACGCAGTATTTT.

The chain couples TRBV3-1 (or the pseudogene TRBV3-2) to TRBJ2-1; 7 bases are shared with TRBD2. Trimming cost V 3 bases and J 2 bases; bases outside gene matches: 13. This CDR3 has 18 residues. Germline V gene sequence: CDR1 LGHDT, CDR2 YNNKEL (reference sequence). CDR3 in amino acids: CASSHLLTAGGTYNEQFF. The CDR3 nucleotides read TGTGCCAGCAGCCATCTACTGACAGCCGGGGGGACCTACAATGAGCAGTTCTTC.